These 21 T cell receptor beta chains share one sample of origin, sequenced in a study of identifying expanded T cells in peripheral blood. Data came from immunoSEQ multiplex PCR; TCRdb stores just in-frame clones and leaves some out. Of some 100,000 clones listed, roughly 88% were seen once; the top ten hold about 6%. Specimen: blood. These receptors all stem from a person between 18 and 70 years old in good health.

The CDR3 region has the DNA TGTGCCAGCTCATCTCCGGCCGAAGAGACCCAGTACTTC. Protein: CASSSPAEETQYF. The rearrangement joins TRBV18 to TRBJ2-5; D is unresolved. Germline V CDR1 and CDR2: KGHSH, LQKENI. This CDR3 has 13 amino acids. Trimming shortened V by 5 bases and J by 3 bases, and 10 bases separated the two germline ends.

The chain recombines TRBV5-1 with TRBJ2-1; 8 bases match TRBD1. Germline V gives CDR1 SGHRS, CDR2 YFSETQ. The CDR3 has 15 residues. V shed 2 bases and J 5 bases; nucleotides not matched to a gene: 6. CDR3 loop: CASSFQGASNNEQFF. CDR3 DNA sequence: TGCGCCAGCAGCTTTCAGGGGGCCTCAAACAATGAGCAGTTCTTC.

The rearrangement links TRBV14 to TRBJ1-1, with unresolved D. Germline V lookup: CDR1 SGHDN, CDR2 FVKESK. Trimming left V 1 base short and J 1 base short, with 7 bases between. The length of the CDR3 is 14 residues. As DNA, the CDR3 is TGTGCCAGCAGCCAAGCTGGCAGGAACACTGAAGCTTTCTTT. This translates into CASSQAGRNTEAFF.

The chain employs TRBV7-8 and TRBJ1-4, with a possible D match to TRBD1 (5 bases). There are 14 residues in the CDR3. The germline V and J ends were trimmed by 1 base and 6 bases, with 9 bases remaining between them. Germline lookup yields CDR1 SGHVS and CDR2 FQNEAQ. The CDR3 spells CASSLGGLDEKLFF. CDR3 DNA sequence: TGTGCCAGCAGCTTAGGGGGGTTGGATGAAAAACTGTTTTTT.

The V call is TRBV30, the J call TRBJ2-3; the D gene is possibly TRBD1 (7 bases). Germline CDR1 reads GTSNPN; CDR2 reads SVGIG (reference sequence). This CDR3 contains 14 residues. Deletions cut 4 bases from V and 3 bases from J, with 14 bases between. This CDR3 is CAWTQGRRTDTQYF. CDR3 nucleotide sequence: TGTGCCTGGACACAGGGGAGGAGGACAGATACGCAGTATTTT.

The CDR3 loop is CASSIVGSSTGELFF. The CDR3 DNA follows: TGTGCCAGTAGTATAGTAGGGTCAAGCACCGGGGAGCTGTTTTTT. J is TRBJ2-2 and V is TRBV19; D not certain. The CDR3 totals 15 residues. Trimming stripped 1 base from V and 4 bases from J, with 10 bases between. The V gene's germline CDR1 is LNHDA and CDR2 SQIVND (reference sequence).

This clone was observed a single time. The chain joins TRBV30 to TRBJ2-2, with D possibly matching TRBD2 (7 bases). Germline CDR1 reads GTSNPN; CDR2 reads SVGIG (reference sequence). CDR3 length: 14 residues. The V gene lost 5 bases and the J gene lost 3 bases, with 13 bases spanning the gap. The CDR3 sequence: CAWYQGGDTGELFF. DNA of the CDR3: TGTGCCTGGTACCAAGGGGGGGACACCGGGGAGCTGTTTTTT.

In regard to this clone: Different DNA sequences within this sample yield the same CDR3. The CDR3 reads CASSLERNTEAFF. The CDR3 DNA is TGTGCCAGCAGCTTAGAGAGGAACACTGAAGCTTTCTTT. V usage is TRBV7-2 and J usage is TRBJ1-1; D is unresolved. Germline assignment: CDR1 SGHTA and CDR2 FQGNSA. The CDR3 is 13 residues long. V lost 1 base, J lost 1 base, and 4 bases lay in between.

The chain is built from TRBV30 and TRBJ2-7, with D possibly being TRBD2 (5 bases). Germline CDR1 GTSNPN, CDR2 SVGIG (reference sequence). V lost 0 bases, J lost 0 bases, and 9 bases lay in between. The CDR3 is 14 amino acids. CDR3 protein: CAWSVQGSSYEQYF. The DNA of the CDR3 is TGTGCCTGGAGTGTACAAGGGAGCTCCTACGAGCAGTACTTC. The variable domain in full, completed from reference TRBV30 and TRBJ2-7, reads SQTIHQWPATLVQPVGSPLSLECTVEGTSNPNLYWYRQAAGRGLQLLFYSVGIGQISSEVPQNLSASRPQDRQFILSSKKLLLSDSGFYLCAWSVQGSSYEQYFGPGTRLTVT.

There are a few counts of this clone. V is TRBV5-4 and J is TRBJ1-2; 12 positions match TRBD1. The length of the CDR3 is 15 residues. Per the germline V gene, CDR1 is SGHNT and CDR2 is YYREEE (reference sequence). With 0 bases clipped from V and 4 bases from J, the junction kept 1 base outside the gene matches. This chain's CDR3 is CASSLVGQGAYGYTF. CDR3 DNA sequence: TGTGCCAGCAGCTTGGTGGGACAGGGGGCCTATGGCTACACCTTC.

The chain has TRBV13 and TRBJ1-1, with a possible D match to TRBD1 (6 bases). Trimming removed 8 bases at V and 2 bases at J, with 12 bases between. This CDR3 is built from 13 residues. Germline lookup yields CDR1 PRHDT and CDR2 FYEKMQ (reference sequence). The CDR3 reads CASRQQGNTEAFF. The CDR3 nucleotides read TGTGCCAGCCGCCAACAGGGTAACACTGAAGCTTTCTTT.

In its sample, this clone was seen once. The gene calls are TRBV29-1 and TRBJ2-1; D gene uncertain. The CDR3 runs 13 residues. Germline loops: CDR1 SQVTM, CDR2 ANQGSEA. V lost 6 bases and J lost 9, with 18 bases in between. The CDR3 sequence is CSVSGRRSGEQFF. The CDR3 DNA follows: TGCAGCGTATCGGGCAGGCGGTCGGGTGAGCAGTTCTTC.

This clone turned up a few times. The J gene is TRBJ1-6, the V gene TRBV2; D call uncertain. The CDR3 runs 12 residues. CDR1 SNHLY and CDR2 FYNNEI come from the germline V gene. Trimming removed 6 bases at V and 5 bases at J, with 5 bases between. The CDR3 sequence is CASRSDNSPLHF. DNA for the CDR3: TGTGCCAGCAGGTCCGATAATTCACCCCTCCACTTT.

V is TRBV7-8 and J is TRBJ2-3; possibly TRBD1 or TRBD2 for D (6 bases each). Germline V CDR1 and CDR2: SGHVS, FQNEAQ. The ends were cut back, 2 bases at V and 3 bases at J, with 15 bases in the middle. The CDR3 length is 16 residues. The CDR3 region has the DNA TGTGCCAGCAGCTTAATCCCGGGGGCCGGAACAGATACGCAGTATTTT. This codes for CASSLIPGAGTDTQYF.

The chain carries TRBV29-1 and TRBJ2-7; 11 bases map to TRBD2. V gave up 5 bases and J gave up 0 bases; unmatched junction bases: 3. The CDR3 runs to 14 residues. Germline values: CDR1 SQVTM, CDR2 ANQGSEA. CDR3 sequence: CSVMTSGTSYEQYF. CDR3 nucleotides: TGCAGCGTTATGACTAGCGGGACCTCCTACGAGCAGTACTTC.

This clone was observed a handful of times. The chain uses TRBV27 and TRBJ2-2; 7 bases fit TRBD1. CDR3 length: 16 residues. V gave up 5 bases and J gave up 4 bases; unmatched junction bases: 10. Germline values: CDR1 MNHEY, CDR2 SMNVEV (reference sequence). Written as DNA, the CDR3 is TGTGCCAGCAGTATACGACAGGGTTCGCGCACCGGGGAGCTGTTTTTT. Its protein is CASSIRQGSRTGELFF.

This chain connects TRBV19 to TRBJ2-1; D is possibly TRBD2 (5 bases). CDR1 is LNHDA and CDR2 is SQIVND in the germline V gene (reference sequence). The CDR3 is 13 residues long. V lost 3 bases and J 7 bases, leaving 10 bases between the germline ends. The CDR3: CASSIVQRNEQFF. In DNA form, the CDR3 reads TGTGCCAGTAGTATTGTGCAGCGGAATGAGCAGTTCTTC.

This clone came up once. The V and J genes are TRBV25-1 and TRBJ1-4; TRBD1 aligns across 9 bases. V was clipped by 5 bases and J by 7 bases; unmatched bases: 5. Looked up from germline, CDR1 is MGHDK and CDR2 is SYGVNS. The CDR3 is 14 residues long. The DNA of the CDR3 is TGTGCCAGCAGTACAGGGGGCGCGGGTGAAAAACTGTTTTTT. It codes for CASSTGGAGEKLFF.

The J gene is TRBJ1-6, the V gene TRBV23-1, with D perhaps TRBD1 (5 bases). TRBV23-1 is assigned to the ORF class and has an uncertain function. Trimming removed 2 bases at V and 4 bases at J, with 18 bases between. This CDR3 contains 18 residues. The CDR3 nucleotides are TGCGCCAGCAGTCAAACCCCGGGACCGCGCTGTTATAATTCACCCCTCCACTTT. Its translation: CASSQTPGPRCYNSPLHF.

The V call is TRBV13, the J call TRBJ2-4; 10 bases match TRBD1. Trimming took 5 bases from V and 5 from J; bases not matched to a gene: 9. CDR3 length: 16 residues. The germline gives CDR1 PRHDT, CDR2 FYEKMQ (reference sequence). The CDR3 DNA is TGTGCCAGCAGCGGAACCGTCGACAGGGGGCAAAACATTCAGTACTTC. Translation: CASSGTVDRGQNIQYF.

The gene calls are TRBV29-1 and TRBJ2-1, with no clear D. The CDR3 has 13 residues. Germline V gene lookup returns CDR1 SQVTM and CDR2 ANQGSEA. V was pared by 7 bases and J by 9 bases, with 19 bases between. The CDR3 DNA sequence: TGCAGCGGCTCGATACCTAGGGTCGGTGAGCAGTTCTTC. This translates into CSGSIPRVGEQFF.